This T cell receptor (beta chain) was captured by sequencing in a study of radiation and T cells in renal cell carcinoma. Some clones are missing from TCRdb's copy, which holds only in-frame ones; the method was immunoSEQ multiplex PCR. Here the sample spans around 78,000 clones, roughly nine tenths being singletons. Time point described: blood 4 weeks post-SBRT, at nephrectomy. The treatment denotes: 15 Gy SBRT to primary tumor, nephrectomy 4 weeks later. Germline values: CDR1 SGHRS, CDR2 YFSETQ. CDR3 length equals 15 residues. V was trimmed by 4 bases and J by 0 bases, leaving 10 bases between them.

The sequence was obtained from a woman in her seventies with renal cell carcinoma. The source material was blood, sampled from a patient whose treatment included radiotherapy and nephrectomy. This chain connects TRBV5-1 to TRBJ2-2; D call uncertain. The DNA for the CDR3 is TGCGCCAGCAGCGATGCGACTCCGAACACCGGGGAGCTGTTTTTT. This gives the protein CASSDATPNTGELFF.